The 15 T cell receptor beta chains below were found in one sample sequenced in a study of blood T cell repertoires in COVID-19. TCRdb's copy holds only in-frame clones and misses some; the assay was immunoSEQ multiplex PCR. The data show 61,000 or so clones, approximately 86% seen once. Sequenced input: peripheral blood. The receptors were gathered from a woman aged 80 or older with active COVID-19.

This sequence joins TRBV27 and TRBJ2-7; TRBD2 is a possible D gene (7 bases). The CDR3 sequence is 14 residues long. Germline values: CDR1 MNHEY, CDR2 SMNVEV (reference sequence). V lost 6 bases and J 2 bases, leaving 14 bases between the germline ends. CDR3 nucleotides: TGTGCCAGCAGCTTGGGAGGGGGTACCTACGAGCAGTACTTC. This translates into CASSLGGGTYEQYF.

The chain recombines TRBV5-4 with TRBJ1-1; D gene unclear. Trimming left V 0 bases short and J 4 bases short, with 7 bases between. The CDR3 extends over 13 amino acids. Germline V gene sequence: CDR1 SGHNT, CDR2 YYREEE (reference sequence). CDR3 protein: CASSLGGSTEAFF. The DNA of the CDR3 is TGTGCCAGCAGCTTGGGCGGCTCCACTGAAGCTTTCTTT.

The J gene is TRBJ2-3, the V gene TRBV5-1; TRBD2 matches 10 bases. J lost 3 bases, V lost 0 bases, and 4 bases had no gene match. Germline V CDR1 and CDR2: SGHRS, YFSETQ. The length of the CDR3 is 16 residues. The CDR3, as DNA: TGCGCCAGCAGCTTGGAAGCGGGGGGGACTACAGATACGCAGTATTTT. This gives the protein CASSLEAGGTTDTQYF.

V usage is TRBV4-2 and J usage is TRBJ1-6; no reliable D call. CDR1 and CDR2 (germline): LGHNA, YNFKEQ. CDR3 length: 16 amino acids. The V and J ends lost 1 base and 7 bases respectively, with 14 bases between them. In DNA form, the CDR3 reads TGTGCCAGCAGCCAAGGACCGGGAGTAACAAATTCACCCCTCCACTTT. Translating gives CASSQGPGVTNSPLHF.

The chain has TRBV4-2 and TRBJ1-2, with TRBD1 matching over 9 bases. Per the germline V gene, CDR1 is LGHNA and CDR2 is YNFKEQ. J lost 2 bases, V lost 4 bases, and 2 bases had no gene match. This CDR3 region has 14 residues. CDR3 DNA: TGTGCCAGCAGCCCGGGGACAGGGAACTATGGCTACACCTTC. Protein: CASSPGTGNYGYTF.

The CDR3 nucleotides are TGTGCCAGCAGCTTTGGCGGGCCTGGGAACACCGGGGAGCTGTTTTTT. It is translated as CASSFGGPGNTGELFF. The rearrangement joins TRBV7-3 to TRBJ2-2; D may be TRBD2 (5 bases). Germline loops: CDR1 SGHTA, CDR2 FQGTGA. The ends were cut back, 3 bases at V and 1 base at J, with 12 bases in the middle. The CDR3 runs to 16 residues.

The rearrangement links TRBV24-1 to TRBJ1-3; maybe TRBD1 (6 bases). The V gene's germline CDR1 is KGHDR and CDR2 SFDVKD. Trimming stripped 2 bases from V and 9 bases from J, with 13 bases between. The CDR3 length is 14 residues. The CDR3 DNA sequence: TGTGCCACCAGTGATTCCGAACAGGGCAGCACCATATATTTT. Its protein is CATSDSEQGSTIYF.

The chain carries TRBV10-3 and TRBJ1-2, with D perhaps TRBD1 (5 bases). V was pared by 4 bases and J by 2 bases, with 14 bases between. CDR1 is ENHRY, CDR2 SYGVKD, per germline. This CDR3 contains 15 residues. The CDR3 loop reads CAISGAGTRNYGYTF. CDR3 coding DNA: TGTGCCATCAGTGGGGCAGGGACTCGCAACTATGGCTACACCTTC.

The chain uses TRBV5-1 and TRBJ2-3, with 11 positions matching TRBD2. The ends lost 5 bases at V and 3 bases at J; junction bases unmatched: 2. The CDR3 spans 14 residues. CDR1 SGHRS and CDR2 YFSETQ come from the germline V gene. In DNA, the CDR3 is TGCGCCAGCAGTTCTAGCGGGGGGACAGATACGCAGTATTTT. Translation gives CASSSSGGTDTQYF.

This clone was observed once. CDR3 coding DNA: TGTGCCAGCAGCCAGTACAGACCCCCGGGAGGTGAAAAACTGTTTTTT. Translating it yields CASSQYRPPGGEKLFF. The chain combines TRBV3-1 (or the pseudogene TRBV3-2) with TRBJ1-4, with no clear D. Trimming stripped 3 bases from V and 7 bases from J, with 18 bases between. The CDR3 is made up of 16 amino acids. CDR1 LGHDT and CDR2 YNNKEL come from the germline V gene (reference sequence).

The rearrangement links TRBV7-2 to TRBJ1-2; 11 bases align to TRBD1. The V segment lost 2 bases and the J segment 7 bases; nucleotides outside the gene matches: 3. The CDR3 extends over 14 amino acids. The germline CDR1 and CDR2 sequences are SGHTA and FQGNSA. Written as DNA, the CDR3 is TGTGCCAGCAGCTTATTCGGGACAGGGGGTGGCTACACCTTC. As protein: CASSLFGTGGGYTF.

Of note for this clone: This CDR3 is also generated by other DNA sequences in the sample. The CDR3 protein is CASGLVGNEQFF. The CDR3 DNA reads TGTGCCAGCGGACTAGTAGGCAATGAGCAGTTCTTC. The V gene is TRBV6-5, the J gene TRBJ2-1, with TRBD2 matching 7 bases. The V and J ends lost 8 bases and 6 bases, in that order; junction bases with no gene match: 4. Per germline, CDR1 MNHEY and CDR2 SVGAGI. This CDR3 comprises 12 residues.

The J gene is TRBJ2-7, the V gene TRBV6-1, with 9 bases that match TRBD1. This CDR3 spans 15 amino acids. In germline, CDR1 is MNHNS, CDR2 SASEGT. V was clipped by 3 bases and J by 3 bases; unmatched bases: 6. CDR3: CASSEGGDRDYEQYF. The CDR3 DNA follows: TGTGCCAGCAGTGAGGGGGGGGACAGGGACTACGAGCAGTACTTC.

In regard to this clone: The junction shows a germline mismatch at one end, possibly a read error. The chain links TRBV7-7 to TRBJ1-2, with D tentatively TRBD1 (5 bases). Germline V gene data show CDR1 as SSHAT and CDR2 as FNYEAQ (reference sequence). The CDR3 consists of 13 residues. CDR3 coding DNA: TGTGCTAGCAGCCCGGACATTAACTATGGCTACACCTTC. As protein: CASSPDINYGYTF.

The rearrangement links TRBV30 to TRBJ2-3; 8 bases are shared with TRBD2. The germline CDR1 and CDR2 sequences are GTSNPN and SVGIG (reference sequence). With 1 base clipped from V and 1 base from J, the junction kept 1 base outside the gene matches. The CDR3 spans 14 residues. The CDR3 protein is CAWSGRGGTDTQYF. The CDR3 DNA reads TGTGCCTGGAGTGGGCGGGGGGGCACAGATACGCAGTATTTT.